Each of the 12 T cell receptor beta chains below was sequenced from the same sample in a study of blood T cell repertoires in COVID-19. The data were produced by immunoSEQ multiplex PCR, yet TCRdb's version contains in-frame clones alone and is incomplete. The sample has roughly 100,000 clones, roughly 90% seen once. Sequenced: peripheral blood. These receptors all come from a human donor with COVID-19, enrolled during active disease. The donor label of this sample is uncertain.

This sequence joins TRBV9 and TRBJ2-5; 7 nucleotides align to TRBD1. V lost 4 bases, J lost 5 bases, and 5 bases stayed unmatched. Germline loops: CDR1 SGDLS, CDR2 YYNGEE. The CDR3 sequence is 13 residues long. The CDR3 DNA reads as TGTGCCAGCAGCCCCGACAGGGTCGAGACCCAGTACTTC. Translating gives CASSPDRVETQYF. Using reference TRBV9 and TRBJ2-5 for the parts outside the CDR3, the full variable domain is DSGVTQTPKHLITATGQRVTLRCSPRSGDLSVYWYQQSLDQGLQFLIQYYNGEERAKGNILERFSAQQFPDLHSELNLSSLELGDSALYFCASSPDRVETQYFGPGTRLLVL.

The J gene is TRBJ1-5, the V gene TRBV5-1; 9 positions match TRBD1. V lost 0 bases, J lost 4 bases, and 2 bases stayed unmatched. CDR3 size: 15 residues. CDR1 and CDR2 from the germline V gene are SGHRS and YFSETQ. The CDR3 region is CASSLGTGENQPQHF. CDR3 nucleotide sequence: TGCGCCAGCAGCTTGGGGACAGGGGAAAATCAGCCCCAGCATTTT.

The rearrangement links TRBV15 to TRBJ2-7; TRBD1 is a possible D gene (5 bases). V was trimmed by 0 bases and J by 4 bases, leaving 10 bases between them. CDR3 size: 14 residues. Germline V lookup: CDR1 LNHNV, CDR2 YYDKDF (reference sequence). The CDR3 loop reads CATSRDEQGYEQYF. DNA of the CDR3: TGTGCCACCAGCAGAGATGAGCAGGGTTACGAGCAGTACTTC.

This rearrangement joins TRBV27 to TRBJ2-1; the D is unclear. Per germline, CDR1 MNHEY and CDR2 SMNVEV (reference sequence). V lost 8 bases and J 4 bases, leaving 9 bases between the germline ends. This CDR3 is built from 12 residues. The CDR3 protein is CASRDWYNEQFF. The CDR3 coding sequence is TGTGCCAGCCGAGACTGGTACAATGAGCAGTTCTTC.

The chain recombines TRBV6-5 with TRBJ1-3; D remains unclear. Germline values: CDR1 MNHEY, CDR2 SVGAGI. This CDR3 spans 14 amino acids. With 0 bases removed from V and 4 bases from J, the gap between germline ends came to 7 bases. The chain's CDR3 is CASSYSAEGNTIYF. The CDR3 DNA sequence: TGTGCCAGCAGTTACTCGGCAGAAGGAAACACCATATATTTT.

The chain recombines TRBV19 with TRBJ1-2; 7 bases fit TRBD1. Per the germline V gene, CDR1 is LNHDA and CDR2 is SQIVND (reference sequence). This CDR3 has 17 amino acids. V trimming: 6 bases; J trimming: 4 bases; junction bases outside the gene matches: 17. As DNA, the CDR3 is TGTGCCAGTAGCCCGGGGGACAGTAGGGCCTGGGTCTATGGCTACACCTTC. It translates to CASSPGDSRAWVYGYTF.

The chain links TRBV28 to TRBJ2-2, with TRBD2 matching 16 bases. V lost 4 bases and J lost 6; bases outside the gene matches: 5. From germline, CDR1 is MDHEN and CDR2 SYDVKM. This CDR3 is 17 amino acids long. For the CDR3, the DNA is TGTGCCAGCAGTTGGGGACTAGCGGGAGGGCCATCCGGGGAGCTGTTTTTT. Its translation: CASSWGLAGGPSGELFF. Full variable domain (remainder filled in from reference TRBV28 and TRBJ2-2): DVKVTQSSRYLVKRTGEKVFLECVQDMDHENMFWYRQDPGLGLRLIYFSYDVKMKEKGDIPEGYSVSREKKERFSLILESASTNQTSMYLCASSWGLAGGPSGELFFGEGSRLTVL.

The rearrangement links TRBV18 to TRBJ1-1; 8 nucleotides align to TRBD1. CDR1 and CDR2 (germline): KGHSH, LQKENI. J lost 1 base, V lost 6 bases, and 4 bases had no gene match. This CDR3 spans 14 amino acids. In DNA form, the CDR3 reads TGTGCCAGCTCTCCCGGGACAGGGAACACTGAAGCTTTCTTT. Amino acid sequence: CASSPGTGNTEAFF.

The chain joins TRBV9 to TRBJ2-3; possibly TRBD2 for D (5 bases). CDR3 length: 13 residues. From germline, CDR1 is SGDLS and CDR2 YYNGEE. V lost 7 bases and J 5 bases, leaving 14 bases between the germline ends. The CDR3 coding sequence is TGTGCCAGCGCCCTAGCCGCGGAAGATACGCAGTATTTT. As protein: CASALAAEDTQYF.

The chain uses TRBV5-4 and TRBJ1-1; 8 nucleotides line up with TRBD1. The CDR3 is made up of 16 amino acids. CDR1 and CDR2 (germline): SGHNT, YYREEE (reference sequence). V lost 4 bases to trimming and J lost 4 bases; unmatched junction nucleotides: 12. The CDR3 nucleotides read TGTGCCAGCAGCCCAGAATCACAGGGGGTGGGCACTGAAGCTTTCTTT. Translation gives CASSPESQGVGTEAFF.

J is TRBJ1-1 and V is TRBV29-1, with D possibly TRBD1 on 6 matching bases. Germline V gene sequence: CDR1 SQVTM, CDR2 ANQGSEA. The V gene lost 7 bases and the J gene lost 5 bases, with 14 bases spanning the gap. The CDR3 sequence is 12 residues long. The CDR3, as DNA: TGCAGCGGATGCAGGGGATTTACTGAAGCTTTCTTT. It translates to CSGCRGFTEAFF.

CDR3 amino acids: CASSSPRVQAFF. CDR3 in DNA: TGTGCCAGTAGTTCCCCACGGGTGCAAGCTTTCTTT. The rearrangement joins TRBV19 to TRBJ1-1; D not certain. Germline V CDR1 and CDR2: LNHDA, SQIVND (reference sequence). The CDR3 is 12 residues long. With 5 bases removed from V and 9 bases from J, the gap between germline ends came to 13 bases.